This entry describes one T cell receptor beta chain. TCRdb keeps only in-frame clones here, not all; method: immunoSEQ multiplex PCR. The table includes 120,000 or so clones, around 89% detected once. This entry belongs to a study of blood T cell repertoires in COVID-19. Study overall: COVID-19 samples from acute and convalescent phases originated in the United States, Italy and Spain.

The CDR3 is made up of 16 amino acids. Trimming left V 2 bases short and J 5 bases short, with 15 bases between. The germline V gene has CDR1 PRHDT and CDR2 FYEKMQ (reference sequence). The J gene is TRBJ2-2, the V gene TRBV13, with D maybe TRBD1 (6 bases). The TCR sequence derives from a human donor in a cohort sampled during active COVID-19. Sequenced sample: peripheral blood. In nucleotides, the CDR3 is TGTGCCAGCAGCTTACAGGGGATTCGGTTGACCGGGGAGCTGTTTTTT. This codes for CASSLQGIRLTGELFF.